This entry lists 32 T cell receptor beta chains sequenced from one sample in a study of OX40 agonist ivuxolimab in advanced cancers. Only in-frame clones appear in the TCRdb table, and some are missing; sequencing was by immunoSEQ multiplex PCR. The sample contains about 27,000 clones, 82% of which appear only once. Sequenced material: CD4+ or CD8+ T cells sorted from blood, taken in a trial of the OX40 agonist ivuxolimab. These receptors came from an adult with an advanced solid tumor such as melanoma, head and neck, liver or kidney cancer.

The genes are TRBV19 and TRBJ2-1, with TRBD2 matching 8 bases. Germline-derived CDR1 and CDR2 are LNHDA and SQIVND (reference sequence). The trim removed 9 bases at V and 5 bases at J, leaving 12 bases unmatched. The CDR3 loop spans 15 amino acids. The CDR3 spells CASKPGLGINNEQFF. The CDR3 DNA sequence: TGTGCCAGCAAACCGGGACTAGGAATAAACAATGAGCAGTTCTTC.

This clone ranks as large (0.1 to 1%). V gene TRBV27 combines with J gene TRBJ2-7; D uncertain. This CDR3 has 11 residues. Trimming stripped 3 bases from V and 5 bases from J, with 5 bases between. Germline V lookup: CDR1 MNHEY, CDR2 SMNVEV (reference sequence). The CDR3 DNA reads TGTGCCAGCAGTTTTCGCCACGAGCAGTACTTC. This gives the protein CASSFRHEQYF.

The V gene is TRBV30, the J gene TRBJ2-2, with D uncertain. CDR1 GTSNPN and CDR2 SVGIG come from the germline V gene (reference sequence). The CDR3 runs to 13 residues. V gave up 3 bases and J gave up 1 base, with 6 bases separating them. As DNA, the CDR3 is TGTGCCTGGAGGTCCCGGAACACCGGGGAGCTGTTTTTT. Its translation is CAWRSRNTGELFF. Filled out from reference TRBV30 and TRBJ2-2, the complete variable domain reads SQTIHQWPATLVQPVGSPLSLECTVEGTSNPNLYWYRQAAGRGLQLLFYSVGIGQISSEVPQNLSASRPQDRQFILSSKKLLLSDSGFYLCAWRSRNTGELFFGEGSRLTVL.

This clone was found a few times. CDR3 sequence reads: CATPNETSGGYNEQFF. In nucleotides, the CDR3 is TGTGCCACCCCCAACGAGACTAGCGGAGGCTACAATGAGCAGTTCTTC. This rearrangement joins TRBV7-9 to TRBJ2-1; 9 positions agree with TRBD2. CDR1 SEHNR and CDR2 FQNEAQ come from the germline V gene (reference sequence). There are 16 residues in the CDR3. V was clipped by 10 bases and J by 3 bases; unmatched bases: 13.

This chain uses TRBV18 with TRBJ2-1; 14 bases line up with TRBD2. J was trimmed by 7 bases and V by 5 bases; bases with no gene match: 1. The CDR3 loop spans 14 amino acids. Germline V gene data show CDR1 as KGHSH and CDR2 as LQKENI. The CDR3 here is CASSGTSGGNEQFF. CDR3 nucleotides: TGTGCCAGCTCAGGGACTAGCGGGGGTAATGAGCAGTTCTTC.

This chain joins TRBV15 and TRBJ2-1; D possibly corresponds to TRBD2 (6 bases). V lost 0 bases to trimming and J lost 2 bases, with 8 bases between them. The CDR3 extends over 15 amino acids. Looked up from germline, CDR1 is LNHNV and CDR2 is YYDKDF (reference sequence). The CDR3 loop reads CATSREGGTYNEQFF. CDR3 DNA sequence: TGTGCCACCAGCAGAGAAGGAGGGACCTACAATGAGCAGTTCTTC.

This clone was counted once. The germline gene is not matched at one end of the junction; a read error may be the cause. In the same sample, other DNA sequences code for this CDR3. The chain combines TRBV27 with TRBJ2-1; D uncertain. Germline loops: CDR1 MNHEY, CDR2 SMNVEV (reference sequence). This CDR3 has 14 residues. The CDR3 is CASSLSGLYNEQFF. CDR3 DNA: TGTGCCAGCAGTTTATCAGGTCTTTACAATGAGCAATTCTTC.

This clone occurred many times. This chain joins TRBV28 and TRBJ2-7; 16 positions match TRBD2. This CDR3 has 17 residues. Per the germline V gene, CDR1 is MDHEN and CDR2 is SYDVKM. J was trimmed by 5 bases and V by 6 bases; bases with no gene match: 10. CDR3 residues: CASRPGLAGGPSNEQYF. The CDR3 DNA follows: TGTGCCAGCAGGCCGGGACTAGCGGGAGGGCCCTCAAACGAGCAGTACTTC.

This chain connects TRBV12-5 to TRBJ1-1; TRBD1 aligns across 7 bases. The CDR3 consists of 12 residues. CDR1 is LGHNT and CDR2 is FRNRAP in the germline V gene. Trimming took 7 bases from V and 5 from J; bases not matched to a gene: 4. CDR3 coding DNA: TGTGCTAGTGCCCAGGGGGGAACTGAAGCTTTCTTT. This sequence encodes CASAQGGTEAFF.

V is TRBV5-8 and J is TRBJ1-1; no firm D call. V shed 0 bases and J shed 4 bases, with 10 bases lying between them. Germline CDR1 reads SGHTS; CDR2 reads YDEGEE. There are 14 residues in the CDR3. The DNA for the CDR3 is TGTGCCAGCAGCTTGGCCCGAACACCCACTGAAGCTTTCTTT. Amino acids: CASSLARTPTEAFF.

The V and J genes are TRBV23-1 and TRBJ2-1; 11 bases agree with TRBD2. TRBV23-1 is given ORF status, its function remaining uncertain. The V gene end was trimmed by 6 bases and the J gene end by 0 bases; junction bases not matched to a gene: 19. The CDR3 loop spans 21 amino acids. CDR3 coding DNA: TGCGCCAGCAGCCCCGGGTGGGGTAGCGGGAGGGCCCAGAGCTCCTACAATGAGCAGTTCTTC. Its translation: CASSPGWGSGRAQSSYNEQFF.

This chain connects TRBV7-9 to TRBJ2-1, with D perhaps matching TRBD1 (6 bases). CDR1 is SEHNR and CDR2 is FQNEAQ in the germline V gene (reference sequence). CDR3 length equals 15 residues. V was pared by 5 bases and J by 8 bases, with 19 bases between. The CDR3: CASSPKRGGRDEQFF. The DNA for the CDR3 is TGTGCCAGCAGCCCGAAGCGAGGGGGTCGGGATGAGCAGTTCTTC.

J is TRBJ2-1 and V is TRBV19; TRBD2 matches 9 bases. The CDR3 contains 18 residues. The V gene's germline CDR1 is LNHDA and CDR2 SQIVND (reference sequence). Trimming cost V 6 bases and J 6 bases; bases outside gene matches: 18. CDR3 coding DNA: TGTGCCAGTAGAGGCAGGGGGAGGCTAGCGGGATTTCTCAATGAGCAGTTCTTC. It encodes CASRGRGRLAGFLNEQFF.

The chain joins TRBV5-1 to TRBJ1-2; a weak D match, TRBD1 (5 bases). CDR1 is SGHRS and CDR2 is YFSETQ in the germline V gene. Trimming removed 0 bases at V and 6 bases at J, with 15 bases between. The length of the CDR3 is 15 residues. DNA of the CDR3: TGCGCCAGCAGCTTGGAGGTCACGCGACAGAATGGCTACACCTTC. Its translation: CASSLEVTRQNGYTF.

This chain joins TRBV4-1 and TRBJ2-7; 9 bases are shared with TRBD1. V trimming: 4 bases; J trimming: 4 bases; junction bases outside the gene matches: 5. This CDR3 spans 14 amino acids. Germline CDR1 and CDR2: MGHRA and YSYEKL. CDR3 amino acids: CASSLGQGRYEQYF. CDR3 nucleotide sequence: TGCGCCAGCAGCCTAGGACAGGGGAGATACGAGCAGTACTTC.

The chain links TRBV4-3 to TRBJ2-4; 9 nucleotides line up with TRBD1. The junction had 7 bases not matched to a gene; V was cut back by 0 bases and J by 1 base. The CDR3 sequence is 18 residues long. CDR1 and CDR2 (germline): LGHNA, YSLEER. CDR3 DNA sequence: TGCGCCAGCAGCCAAGATGTAGTGGGGACAGGGGCCAAAAACATTCAGTACTTC. This codes for CASSQDVVGTGAKNIQYF.

This chain joins TRBV6-5 and TRBJ2-7; D remains ambiguous. V was shortened by 5 bases and J by 3 bases, with 8 bases between the two germline ends. The CDR3 is 12 residues long. The germline gives CDR1 MNHEY, CDR2 SVGAGI. CDR3 DNA sequence: TGTGCCAGCAGTGCTGGGAACTACGAGCAGTACTTC. It codes for CASSAGNYEQYF.

This clone has just one count. The chain uses TRBV5-1 and TRBJ2-5, with 9 bases that match TRBD2. The CDR3 is 15 amino acids. The trim removed 5 bases at V and 5 bases at J, leaving 10 bases unmatched. Germline V lookup: CDR1 SGHRS, CDR2 YFSETQ. CDR3 protein: CASRYIAGELETQYF. CDR3 sequence (DNA): TGCGCCAGCAGATATATAGCGGGAGAGTTGGAGACCCAGTACTTC.

This sequence joins TRBV25-1 and TRBJ2-7, with unresolved D. Germline V gene sequence: CDR1 MGHDK, CDR2 SYGVNS. Trimming cost V 0 bases and J 6 bases, with 12 bases left between them. The CDR3 runs 14 residues. The CDR3, as DNA: TGTGCCAGCAGTGAATATAGGGCTGCAGGCGAGCAGTACTTC. Translated, it gives CASSEYRAAGEQYF.

The CDR3 nucleotides read TGTGCCAGCAGTGAACTGGGGGCAGCCCTCGGGCCCCAGCATTTT. It encodes CASSELGAALGPQHF. The rearrangement links TRBV6-1 to TRBJ1-5; D is perhaps TRBD1 (6 bases). Germline V CDR1 and CDR2: MNHNS, SASEGT. V lost 2 bases and J lost 9, with 17 bases in between. The CDR3 covers 15 residues.

This chain links TRBV6-6 with TRBJ2-3, with no clear D. This CDR3 is built from 9 residues. V was shortened by 7 bases and J by 4 bases, with 0 bases between the two germline ends. CDR1 and CDR2 from the germline V gene are MNHNY and SVGAGI (reference sequence). The CDR3, as DNA: TGTGCCAGCACAGATACGCAGTATTTT. Amino acid sequence: CASTDTQYF.

The CDR3 is CASSPARGGKSYNEQFF. For the CDR3, the DNA is TGTGCCAGCAGCCCGGCCCGCGGCGGTAAATCCTACAATGAGCAGTTCTTC. The chain carries TRBV5-6 and TRBJ2-1; D call uncertain. Germline CDR1 and CDR2: SGHDT and YYEEEE. Between the trimmed V and J ends, which lost 4 bases and 1 base, there was a span of 18 bases. The CDR3 consists of 17 residues.

In DNA form, the CDR3 reads TGTGCCAGTAGTATGGTAACCGGGGAGACCCAGTACTTC. It specifies CASSMVTGETQYF. V usage is TRBV19 and J usage is TRBJ2-5; D not certain. V lost 3 bases and J 5 bases, leaving 10 bases between the germline ends. CDR1 is LNHDA and CDR2 is SQIVND in the germline V gene (reference sequence). The CDR3 runs 13 residues.

The chain has TRBV30 and TRBJ2-7, with 7 bases matching TRBD1. Losses at the gene ends were 5 bases for V and 4 bases for J; bases not matched to a gene: 5. The CDR3 has 12 residues. The germline V gene has CDR1 GTSNPN and CDR2 SVGIG (reference sequence). The CDR3: CAWGEQGYEQYF. The CDR3 DNA reads as TGTGCCTGGGGGGAACAGGGGTACGAGCAGTACTTC.

The chain recombines TRBV5-6 with TRBJ1-1, with D unclear. The germline gives CDR1 SGHDT, CDR2 YYEEEE. The CDR3 is 14 amino acids. The ends were cut back, 4 bases at V and 1 base at J, with 11 bases in the middle. CDR3 sequence: CASSRVPGNTEAFF. The CDR3 DNA reads TGTGCCAGCAGCCGCGTCCCCGGGAACACTGAAGCTTTCTTT.

V gene TRBV4-1 combines with J gene TRBJ1-5, with D maybe TRBD1 (6 bases). The germline CDR1 and CDR2 sequences are MGHRA and YSYEKL. The germline V and J ends were trimmed by 0 bases and 4 bases, with 10 bases remaining between them. The CDR3 contains 15 residues. CDR3 coding DNA: TGCGCCAGCAGCCAAGACAGGGGTTCTAATCAGCCCCAGCATTTT. Its protein is CASSQDRGSNQPQHF.

The chain recombines TRBV6-1 with TRBJ1-5; weak D call: TRBD1 (6 bases). Per the germline V gene, CDR1 is MNHNS and CDR2 is SASEGT. Trimming shortened V by 4 bases and J by 0 bases, and 13 bases separated the two germline ends. This CDR3 has 16 amino acids. CDR3 bases: TGTGCCAGCAGTGCCCAGGGGATTTATAGCAATCAGCCCCAGCATTTT. Translating gives CASSAQGIYSNQPQHF.

A word on this clone: At the DNA level, this CDR3 is encoded by other sequences in the same sample as well. V is TRBV7-3 and J is TRBJ2-3, with D perhaps assigned TRBD1 or TRBD2 (7 bases each). V dropped 5 bases and J dropped 2 bases, with 14 bases sitting between them. Germline CDR1 and CDR2: SGHTA and FQGTGA. This CDR3 has 15 amino acids. CDR3 residues: CASSPGGGPTDTQYF. The CDR3 DNA reads as TGTGCCAGCAGCCCAGGGGGGGGGCCCACAGATACGCAGTATTTT.

The rearrangement uses TRBV28 and TRBJ2-7; a weak D match, TRBD1 (5 bases). Germline V gene sequence: CDR1 MDHEN, CDR2 SYDVKM. Trimming removed 3 bases from V and 3 bases from J, with 15 bases in between. This CDR3 contains 15 residues. The CDR3 DNA reads as TGTGCCAGCAGTTTGGGGCAGGCCACCATCTACGAGCAGTACTTC. Encoded protein: CASSLGQATIYEQYF.

The chain recombines TRBV13 with TRBJ2-3; TRBD2 might be the D (5 bases). CDR3 length equals 15 residues. The germline V gene encodes CDR1 PRHDT and CDR2 FYEKMQ (reference sequence). V gave up 7 bases and J gave up 1 base, with 15 bases separating them. The CDR3 sequence: CASTIIGVGTDTQYF. The CDR3 DNA follows: TGTGCCAGCACAATCATCGGGGTGGGCACAGATACGCAGTATTTT.

V gene TRBV7-3 combines with J gene TRBJ2-1; 11 bases match TRBD2. V was clipped by 5 bases and J by 6 bases; unmatched bases: 12. CDR3 size: 17 residues. CDR1 and CDR2 from the germline V gene are SGHTA and FQGTGA. CDR3 residues: CASSEKGRLAGGNEQFF. The CDR3 DNA reads TGTGCCAGCAGCGAAAAGGGACGGCTAGCGGGAGGCAATGAGCAGTTCTTC. The complete variable domain, with remaining parts taken from reference TRBV7-3 and TRBJ2-1, reads GAGVSQTPSNKVTEKGKYVELRCDPISGHTALYWYRQSLGQGPEFLIYFQGTGAADDSGLPNDRFFAVRPEGSVSTLKIQRTERGDSAVYLCASSEKGRLAGGNEQFFGPGTRLTVL.

The V and J genes are TRBV6-5 and TRBJ1-1; D is possibly TRBD1 (5 bases). Trimming removed 0 bases at V and 0 bases at J, with 8 bases between. The CDR3 covers 15 residues. Germline V gene data show CDR1 as MNHEY and CDR2 as SVGAGI. CDR3 sequence: CASSYSIGVNTEAFF. The CDR3 region has the DNA TGTGCCAGCAGTTACTCTATAGGGGTGAACACTGAAGCTTTCTTT.